This T cell receptor (beta chain) was sequenced for a study of molecular identifiers for immune sequencing clone quantification. TCRdb used MiXCR to reprocess the PCR reads, holding one entry per CDR3 protein. Here the sample spans approximately 100,000 distinct CDR3 sequences, roughly a third being singletons. The CDR3 length is 15 residues. The junction had 8 bases not matched to a gene; V was cut back by 6 bases and J by 9 bases. In germline, CDR1 is MDHEN, CDR2 SYDVKM. The TCR comes from a human donor in good health. Some libraries in this study had Jurkat cell RNA spiked in. Input material: naive CD8+ T cells from blood, with Jurkat cell RNA spiked in. Subset indicated: FACS-sorted CD8+CD4-CCR7+CD45RA+ naive T cells. The chain combines TRBV28 with TRBJ1-6, with TRBD1 matching over 10 bases. The DNA of the CDR3 is TGTGCCAGCAGCCTTCGCCGGGACAGGGGTTCACCCCTCCACTTT. Amino acids: CASSLRRDRGSPLHF.